This paragraph covers one T cell receptor beta chain sequence. Its antigen is as yet unknown. The data originate from a study of brain T cells in children with intractable seizures. CDR3 size: 14 residues. CDR1 is SEHNR, CDR2 FQNEAQ, per germline (reference sequence). Trimming took 3 bases from V and 9 from J, leaving 12 bases between them. The repertoire was sequenced with immunoSEQ multiplex PCR; TCRdb's copy has only in-frame clones and lacks some. This table has about 320,000 clones, more than 85% appearing once. Time point given: blood from clinic visit 5 months post-surgery; TSC patient then seizure free. Only cases whose brain tissue showed the highest T cell transcript signatures were sequenced. Pre-surgery treatment included at least one anti-epileptic drug. Findings and caveats of the study: Clones missing pre-surgery may reflect undersampling of that blood sample.

This material consisted of peripheral blood, taken 4 to 6 months after surgery. V and J are TRBV7-9 and TRBJ1-6; D is ambiguous. The source is a boy less than two years old with tuberous sclerosis and intractable seizures. The CDR3 loop is CASSFLPGFSPLHF. The CDR3 DNA reads as TGTGCCAGCAGCTTCCTGCCTGGGTTTTCACCCCTCCACTTT.